Below, one TCR beta chain is given with its context. The clone's antigen remains unknown. The sample holds no much larger clone one base away, and base qualities are not on file. The CDR3 goes from the cysteine to the phenylalanine over 15 residues. Only the CDR3 DNA is retained, 45 bases long and in frame from the first base. CDR1 and CDR2 are drawn from the germline V gene (reference sequence): LNHNV, YYDKDF. V is pared back by 1 base and J by 3 bases, with 13 bases lying between the germline termini. The source of the sample is a study of blood T cell repertoires in COVID-19 (TCRdb year 2020). Study-wide context: Samples from collaborators originated in the United States, Italy and Spain and spanned both the acute and convalescent phases of COVID-19. The material from the prospective study consisted of cDNA or gDNA derived from T cells, B-cell-depleted T cells, or PBMCs. Deeply sampled blood TCRbeta repertoires from subjects exposed to, actively infected with, or recovered from COVID-19 were included in the dataset. A freely available public database, intended as a resource for researchers studying the immune response to SARS-CoV-2, is where the repertoires were released. Samples came from the ongoing ImmuneRACE study (first 160 participants) plus 1,254 subjects from 6 global collaborators. The sample metadata nearly always contained a de-identified subject ID, COVID-19 status, age in years and sex. Where HLA class I and class II types were available, the types were taken from metadata supplied by the sample provider, not from assay-based typing.

TCRbeta CDR3 regions were amplified from genomic DNA using the immunoSEQ Assay, a bias-controlled multiplex PCR. Turning to the authors' computational methods: Nucleated cell counts per sample were estimated from amplification of reference gene primers within the assay. To quantify the absolute abundance of each unique TCRbeta CDR3 rearrangement, sequence reads were collapsed and filtered. Productive Simpson clonality was computed per sample as the square root of Simpson's diversity index over productive rearrangements. Entries here come from immuneACCESS through TCRdb and include only in-frame sequences with V and J called. Some clones fail to appear in such tables; in the studies checked, an unresolved V gene covers under half of the shortfall, and the cause of the remainder is unknown. Clone size and V and J calls were adopted from that table, with D and trimming inferred from the DNA. Across this sample there are around 250,000 clones, with roughly 86% seen only once. Around 1.5% of the sample comes from the top ten.

The paper as a whole reports these results and caveats: How much clinical and demographic metadata was included differed by source and by participant, and the metadata was provided uncurated.

Samples from volunteer blood donors who had recovered from COVID-19 were contributed by a second Seattle source. Each collaborating institution followed its own protocols to collect whole blood in K2EDTA tubes. For TCRbeta analysis, collaborator samples were shipped as frozen whole blood, as isolated PBMCs, or as DNA extracted from either sample type. The sequence is built from TRBV15 and TRBJ2-7, with a tentative D gene TRBD1 over 6 matching bases. Sequences were obtained from peripheral blood. The clonotype originates from a woman aged 55-75 years who had recovered from COVID-19. The DNA is TGTGCCACCAGCAGAGGAAGGGGGAGAGTCTACGAGCAGTACTTC. It encodes CATSRGRGRVYEQYF.